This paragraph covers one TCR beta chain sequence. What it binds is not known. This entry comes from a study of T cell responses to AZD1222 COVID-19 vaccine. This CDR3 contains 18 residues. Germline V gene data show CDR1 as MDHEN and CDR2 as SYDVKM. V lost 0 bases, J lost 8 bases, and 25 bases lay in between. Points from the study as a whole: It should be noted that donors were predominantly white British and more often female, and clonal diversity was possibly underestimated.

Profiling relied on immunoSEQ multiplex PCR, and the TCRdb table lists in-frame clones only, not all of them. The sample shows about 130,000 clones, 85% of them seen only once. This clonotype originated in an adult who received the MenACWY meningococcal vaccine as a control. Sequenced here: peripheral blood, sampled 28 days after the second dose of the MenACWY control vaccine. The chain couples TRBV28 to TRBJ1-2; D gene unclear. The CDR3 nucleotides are TGTGCCAGCAGTTTATGCACAGCGCAACTTTGTCCCCTTTGGGGCTACACCTTC. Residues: CASSLCTAQLCPLWGYTF.